This T cell receptor beta chain was sequenced for a study of control samples from healthy donors and cancer patients. The method was immunoSEQ multiplex PCR; TCRdb's version includes in-frame clones alone and lacks a portion of them. The table has about 130,000 clones, about nine tenths seen once. Between the trimmed V and J ends, which lost 3 bases and 1 base, there was a span of 12 bases. The CDR3 is made up of 15 amino acids. Germline-derived CDR1 and CDR2 are KGHSH and LQKENI. This TCR was sampled from a man aged 18 to 30 in good health. The sample taken for sequencing was blood. This sequence joins TRBV18 and TRBJ1-2; D perhaps matches TRBD1 (6 bases). CDR3 region: CASSPTGAGNYGYTF. The CDR3 DNA reads as TGTGCCAGCTCACCGACGGGGGCCGGTAACTATGGCTACACCTTC.